The 32 T cell receptor beta chains listed next were all sequenced from one sample in a study of cytomegalovirus exposure and HLA in healthy donors (dated by TCRdb to about 2017). The method was the immunoSEQ multiplex PCR assay. The multiplex PCR relied on a mix of 60 forward primers for TCR Vbeta segments and 13 reverse primers for TCR Jbeta segments. The table comes from immuneACCESS by way of TCRdb, which keeps in-frame sequences with V and J called. Part of the clones is missing from these tables; in studies checked, under half for an unresolved V gene and the rest for unknown reasons. In all, the sample holds around 85,000 clones, and just under 80% of those were seen once. The ten top clones hold approximately 7.5% of the sample. Sequencing was carried out using PBMCs. The receptors come from a man aged 25-45 years in good health and CMV-seronegative.

The J gene is TRBJ2-2, the V gene TRBV5-1; D gene unclear. Germline V CDR1 and CDR2: SGHRS, YFSETQ. This CDR3 contains 14 residues. Trimming took off 2 bases at V and 3 bases at J, with 8 bases between the two ends. Written as DNA, the CDR3 is TGCGCCAGCAGCTTCGACACTTACACCGGGGAGCTGTTTTTT. It codes for CASSFDTYTGELFF.

V gene TRBV6-7 combines with J gene TRBJ2-5; unclear D gene. TRBV6-7 is assigned to the ORF class and has an uncertain function. This CDR3 is built from 14 residues. DNA of the CDR3: TGTGGGGTCTTAAGGAGCCTTTCACAAGAGACCCAGTACTTC. Residues: CGVLRSLSQETQYF.

The chain links TRBV2 to TRBJ1-1, with a possible D match to TRBD1 (6 bases). V was pared by 2 bases and J by 3 bases, with 16 bases between. The CDR3 runs 16 residues. CDR1 and CDR2 (germline): SNHLY, FYNNEI. The CDR3 protein is CASSESGGEVHTEAFF. The CDR3 coding sequence is TGTGCCAGCAGTGAAAGCGGGGGCGAGGTGCACACTGAAGCTTTCTTT.

This clone appeared a single time. The V call is TRBV7-2, the J call TRBJ1-2, with 7 bases aligning to TRBD1. The CDR3 loop spans 14 amino acids. Germline assignment: CDR1 SGHTA and CDR2 FQGNSA. The junction had 11 bases not matched to a gene; V was cut back by 5 bases and J by 8 bases. The chain's CDR3 is CASSLTDRAGGYTF. The CDR3 DNA reads TGTGCCAGCAGCCTGACCGACAGGGCGGGGGGCTACACCTTC. Looking up the rest from reference TRBV7-2 and TRBJ1-2 gives the full variable domain: GAGVSQSPSNKVTEKGKDVELRCDPISGHTALYWYRQSLGQGLEFLIYFQGNSAPDKSGLPSDRFSAERTGGSVSTLTIQRTQQEDSAVYLCASSLTDRAGGYTFGSGTRLTVV.

This clone was recorded only once. The chain is built from TRBV27 and TRBJ1-5; 7 positions agree with TRBD1. The CDR3 has 14 residues. Trimming took 2 bases from V and 7 from J; bases not matched to a gene: 5. Looked up from germline, CDR1 is MNHEY and CDR2 is SMNVEV (reference sequence). In DNA, the CDR3 is TGTGCCAGCAGTTTAAGGGGGCAAATGCAGCCCCAGCATTTT. Its translation: CASSLRGQMQPQHF.

This clone has a handful of counts. This chain connects TRBV2 to TRBJ1-3, with 9 bases fitting TRBD1. CDR3 size: 14 residues. Unmatched junction bases numbered 3, after V lost 8 bases and J lost 1 base. Germline CDR1 is SNHLY and CDR2 is FYNNEI. CDR3 DNA: TGTGCCAGCGAGGACAGGGGATCTGGAAACACCATATATTTT. This translates into CASEDRGSGNTIYF.

This clone was picked up one time. This rearrangement joins TRBV4-3 to TRBJ2-3; D is possibly TRBD2 (5 bases). In germline, CDR1 is LGHNA, CDR2 YSLEER. The CDR3 sequence is 18 residues long. Deletions cut 1 base from V and 1 base from J, with 18 bases between. Here the CDR3 reads CASSQAFSLVRGTDTQYF. In nucleotides, the CDR3 is TGCGCCAGCAGCCAAGCTTTCTCCCTTGTGCGGGGCACAGATACGCAGTATTTT.

This sequence joins TRBV12-5 and TRBJ1-5, with TRBD1 as a possible D gene (5 bases). This CDR3 is built from 14 residues. CDR1 is LGHNT, CDR2 FRNRAP, per germline. The V end lost 5 bases, the J end lost 3 bases, and 11 bases lay between the germline ends. CDR3 amino acids: CASGHGTSNQPQHF. In DNA, the CDR3 is TGTGCTAGTGGTCACGGGACTTCCAATCAGCCCCAGCATTTT.

The chain recombines TRBV11-2 with TRBJ2-2; D is possibly TRBD2 (6 bases). The V end lost 5 bases, the J end lost 1 base, and 11 bases lay between the germline ends. CDR3 size: 15 residues. The V gene's germline CDR1 is SGHAT and CDR2 FQNNGV. As DNA, the CDR3 is TGTGCCAGCAGCCTGCGCGGGATGAACACCGGGGAGCTGTTTTTT. Its translation is CASSLRGMNTGELFF.

Only a few counts were recorded for this clone. CDR3: CASSVASITDTQYF. CDR3 coding DNA: TGCGCCAGCAGCGTGGCCAGTATAACAGATACGCAGTATTTT. The rearrangement uses TRBV5-1 and TRBJ2-3; D gene uncertain. Trimming shortened V by 4 bases and J by 3 bases, and 12 bases separated the two germline ends. CDR1 and CDR2 from the germline V gene are SGHRS and YFSETQ. CDR3 size: 14 residues.

The rearrangement uses TRBV7-9 and TRBJ2-1; 13 nucleotides agree with TRBD2. From germline, CDR1 is SEHNR and CDR2 FQNEAQ (reference sequence). The CDR3 totals 19 residues. J was trimmed by 2 bases and V by 6 bases; bases with no gene match: 13. The CDR3 is CASRAAGLAGESPYNEQFF. CDR3 bases: TGTGCCAGCAGAGCAGCAGGACTAGCGGGAGAATCCCCCTACAATGAGCAGTTCTTC.

The genes are TRBV19 and TRBJ1-5, with 9 bases fitting TRBD1. Germline V gene data show CDR1 as LNHDA and CDR2 as SQIVND (reference sequence). CDR3 length: 15 amino acids. The junction had 5 bases not matched to a gene; V was cut back by 1 base and J by 7 bases. The CDR3 bases are TGTGCCAGTAGTATAGTAAGGGACAGGGTCCAGCCCCAGCATTTT. Its translation is CASSIVRDRVQPQHF.

The chain carries TRBV19 and TRBJ2-7; D might be TRBD2 (6 bases). V lost 5 bases, J lost 8 bases, and 13 bases lay in between. The CDR3 runs 12 residues. CDR1 and CDR2 (germline): LNHDA, SQIVND (reference sequence). CDR3 amino acids: CASSREGGKQYF. DNA for the CDR3: TGTGCCAGTAGTCGAGAGGGCGGGAAGCAGTACTTC.

The chain carries TRBV7-9 and TRBJ2-6; D possibly corresponds to TRBD1 (6 bases). The CDR3 is made up of 15 amino acids. The ends were cut back, 6 bases at V and 2 bases at J, with 11 bases in the middle. The V gene's germline CDR1 is SEHNR and CDR2 FQNEAQ (reference sequence). CDR3 DNA: TGTGCCAGCAGTCATTACAGGGCTGGGGCCAACGTCCTGACTTTC. Translated, it gives CASSHYRAGANVLTF. The full variable domain, its missing parts supplied by reference TRBV7-9 and TRBJ2-6, is DTGVSQNPRHKITKRGQNVTFRCDPISEHNRLYWYRQTLGQGPEFLTYFQNEAQLEKSRLLSDRFSAERPKGSFSTLEIQRTEQGDSAMYLCASSHYRAGANVLTFGAGSRLTVL.

Points on this clone: Since the CDR3 does not end with the conserved phenylalanine or tryptophan, this likely comes from a read error. The J gene is TRBJ1-1, the V gene TRBV6-5; possibly TRBD1 for D (5 bases). There are 14 residues in the CDR3. Trimming left V 0 bases short and J 0 bases short, with 5 bases between. In germline, CDR1 is MNHEY, CDR2 SVGAGI. CDR3 in amino acids: CASSYSGVNTEAFS. The CDR3, as DNA: TGTGCCAGCAGTTACTCAGGGGTGAACACTGAAGCTTTCTCT.

This clone was recorded a few times. CDR3 bases: TGCGCCAGCAGCTTGGCCCTGACAGAGGATGGCTACACCTTC. This codes for CASSLALTEDGYTF. This chain uses TRBV5-1 with TRBJ1-2, with D perhaps TRBD1 (5 bases). This CDR3 is built from 14 residues. V lost 0 bases to trimming and J lost 6 bases, with 12 bases between them. From germline, CDR1 is SGHRS and CDR2 YFSETQ.

The chain combines TRBV28 with TRBJ2-7; 8 bases line up with TRBD1. Trimming took 5 bases from V and 2 from J; bases not matched to a gene: 11. CDR1 is MDHEN and CDR2 is SYDVKM in the germline V gene. The CDR3 sequence is 16 residues long. Here the CDR3 DNA reads TGTGCCAGCAGTGGGACAGGTTTAGGGTTCCCCTACGAGCAGTACTTC. Protein sequence: CASSGTGLGFPYEQYF.

V usage is TRBV6-6 and J usage is TRBJ2-1, with 7 nucleotides matching TRBD2. Germline CDR1 MNHNY, CDR2 SVGAGI (reference sequence). The CDR3 extends over 12 amino acids. V was clipped by 8 bases and J by 7 bases; unmatched bases: 5. CDR3 bases: TGTGCCAGCGATTCAGCGGGGAATGAGCAGTTCTTC. It is translated as CASDSAGNEQFF.

The chain's CDR3 is CASSRGTGVNQPQHF. CDR3 DNA: TGTGCCAGCAGCCGAGGGACAGGAGTCAATCAGCCCCAGCATTTT. The rearrangement joins TRBV5-8 to TRBJ1-5, with 8 bases that match TRBD1. J was trimmed by 3 bases and V by 4 bases; bases with no gene match: 6. The CDR3 has 15 residues. Germline loops: CDR1 SGHTS, CDR2 YDEGEE.

This clone has a handful of counts. The chain carries TRBV6-6 and TRBJ1-3, with D possibly matching TRBD1 (5 bases). Per germline, CDR1 MNHNY and CDR2 SVGAGI (reference sequence). The ends were cut back, 6 bases at V and 1 base at J, with 13 bases in the middle. The CDR3 spans 15 residues. This CDR3 is CASSQLGGSGNTIYF. The CDR3 nucleotides read TGTGCCAGCAGCCAGCTTGGGGGGTCTGGAAACACCATATATTTT.

This clone came up once. The sample contains more than one DNA sequence encoding this CDR3. The chain uses TRBV4-2 and TRBJ2-3; 9 nucleotides line up with TRBD2. V trimming: 4 bases; J trimming: 2 bases; junction bases outside the gene matches: 10. This CDR3 is built from 17 residues. Germline CDR1 reads LGHNA; CDR2 reads YNFKEQ. The CDR3 sequence is CASSRRVAGDHTDTQYF. CDR3 bases: TGTGCCAGCAGCCGGCGGGTAGCGGGGGACCACACAGATACGCAGTATTTT.

The chain recombines TRBV25-1 with TRBJ1-1; D may be TRBD1 (5 bases). The CDR3 has 14 residues. Germline V lookup: CDR1 MGHDK, CDR2 SYGVNS. Trimming removed 2 bases from V and 5 bases from J, with 12 bases in between. Here the CDR3 reads CASSETLGTTEAFF. The CDR3, as DNA: TGTGCCAGCAGTGAAACCCTGGGGACTACTGAAGCTTTCTTT. The full variable domain, completed using reference TRBV25-1 and TRBJ1-1, is EADIYQTPRYLVIGTGKKITLECSQTMGHDKMYWYQQDPGMELHLIHYSYGVNSTEKGDLSSESTVSRIRTEHFPLTLESARPSHTSQYLCASSETLGTTEAFFGQGTRLTVV.

The chain joins TRBV18 to TRBJ2-1; the D gene is possibly TRBD1 (6 bases). CDR3 length: 13 residues. Per germline, CDR1 KGHSH and CDR2 LQKENI. The V end lost 5 bases, the J end lost 10 bases, and 15 bases lay between the germline ends. The CDR3 spells CASSAQQGDEQFF. CDR3 in DNA: TGTGCCAGCTCAGCCCAACAGGGTGACGAGCAGTTCTTC.

The chain joins TRBV6-1 to TRBJ1-4; D unclear. V was shortened by 4 bases and J by 8 bases, with 17 bases between the two germline ends. The CDR3 extends over 15 amino acids. Germline CDR1 reads MNHNS; CDR2 reads SASEGT. CDR3 DNA sequence: TGTGCCAGCAGTGGAGGAGCCGATCCCTGGGAAAAACTGTTTTTT. It specifies CASSGGADPWEKLFF.

The J gene is TRBJ2-7, the V gene TRBV30, with 11 bases matching TRBD2. The ends lost 2 bases at V and 9 bases at J; junction bases unmatched: 9. This CDR3 region has 14 residues. From germline, CDR1 is GTSNPN and CDR2 SVGIG (reference sequence). The CDR3 nucleotides read TGTGCCTGGAGTCCGGGACTAGCGGACATGAGGCAGTACTTC. Encoded protein: CAWSPGLADMRQYF.

This chain links TRBV2 with TRBJ1-3, with D possibly matching TRBD1 (5 bases). Germline loops: CDR1 SNHLY, CDR2 FYNNEI. This CDR3 spans 13 amino acids. Trimming cost V 6 bases and J 6 bases, with 12 bases left between them. The CDR3 is CASSPGRENTIYF. CDR3 nucleotides: TGTGCCAGCAGCCCAGGGCGGGAAAACACCATATATTTT.

The chain joins TRBV15 to TRBJ1-1; a weak D match, TRBD1 (5 bases). V was cut by 3 bases and J by 1 base, with 15 bases left in between. The CDR3 is made up of 16 amino acids. The germline V gene has CDR1 LNHNV and CDR2 YYDKDF (reference sequence). Here the CDR3 DNA reads TGTGCCACCAGCAGGTTTAGGGGCCTACGGAACACTGAAGCTTTCTTT. Residues: CATSRFRGLRNTEAFF.

This clone has just one count. This chain joins TRBV6-5 and TRBJ2-2; TRBD2 might be the D (6 bases). The germline V gene has CDR1 MNHEY and CDR2 SVGAGI. The CDR3 spans 14 residues. Trimming removed 8 bases from V and 0 bases from J, with 10 bases in between. The chain's CDR3 is CASRRLANTGELFF. CDR3 DNA: TGTGCCAGCCGGCGACTAGCGAACACCGGGGAGCTGTTTTTT.

The CDR3: CASSLNRQLNYGYTF. CDR3 DNA sequence: TGTGCCAGCAGCTTAAACAGGCAACTTAACTATGGCTACACCTTC. The chain uses TRBV7-2 and TRBJ1-2; TRBD1 might be the D (5 bases). This CDR3 is built from 15 residues. Germline lookup yields CDR1 SGHTA and CDR2 FQGNSA. V was pared by 2 bases and J by 1 base, with 11 bases between.

The chain combines TRBV2 with TRBJ2-7; D call uncertain. The CDR3 loop spans 12 amino acids. V was clipped by 2 bases and J by 2 bases, with 4 bases between them. Per the germline V gene, CDR1 is SNHLY and CDR2 is FYNNEI. In nucleotides, the CDR3 is TGTGCCAGCAGTGAACCGGCCTACGAGCAGTACTTC. It is translated as CASSEPAYEQYF.

This clone has a handful of counts. This sequence joins TRBV5-6 and TRBJ1-1; the D gene is possibly TRBD1 (5 bases). CDR3 length: 13 amino acids. The germline V gene encodes CDR1 SGHDT and CDR2 YYEEEE. V gave up 3 bases and J gave up 0 bases, with 6 bases separating them. The CDR3 DNA sequence: TGTGCCAGCAGCTGGACATTGAACACTGAAGCTTTCTTT. Its protein is CASSWTLNTEAFF.

Here the CDR3 reads CARVGRRGTVDTQYF. CDR3 coding DNA: TGCGCCAGGGTGGGAAGAAGAGGGACAGTAGATACGCAGTATTTT. The chain joins TRBV10-2 to TRBJ2-3, with 7 bases aligning to TRBD1. CDR1 WSHSY and CDR2 SAAADI come from the germline V gene. Trimming took 9 bases from V and 5 from J; bases not matched to a gene: 14. This CDR3 is built from 15 residues.